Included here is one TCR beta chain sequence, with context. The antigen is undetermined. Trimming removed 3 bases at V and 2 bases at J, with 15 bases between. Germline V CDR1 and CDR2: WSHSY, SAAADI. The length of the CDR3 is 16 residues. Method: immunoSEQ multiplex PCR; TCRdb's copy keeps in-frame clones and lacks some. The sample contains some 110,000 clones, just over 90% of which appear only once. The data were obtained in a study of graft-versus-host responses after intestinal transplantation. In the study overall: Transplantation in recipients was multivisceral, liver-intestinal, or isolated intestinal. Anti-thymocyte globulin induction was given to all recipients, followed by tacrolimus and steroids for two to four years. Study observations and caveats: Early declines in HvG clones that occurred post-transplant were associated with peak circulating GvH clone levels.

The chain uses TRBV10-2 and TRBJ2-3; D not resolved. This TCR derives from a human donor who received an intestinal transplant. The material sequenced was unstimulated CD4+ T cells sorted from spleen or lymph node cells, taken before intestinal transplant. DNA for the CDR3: TGCGCCAGCAGTGAAGTCCCAGACTCTACCACAGATACGCAGTATTTT. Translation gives CASSEVPDSTTDTQYF.